A single sample is the source of the 4 T cell receptor beta chains below, sequenced in a study of cytomegalovirus exposure and HLA in healthy donors. PCR was performed using 60 Vbeta and 13 Jbeta primers. Repertoires were generated with immunoSEQ multiplex PCR, while TCRdb's copy carries only in-frame clones and drops some. The sample records around 140,000 clones, over 60% being singletons. The sequenced material came from PBMCs. The receptors here all came from an older woman in good health and CMV-seronegative.

The chain is built from TRBV7-2 and TRBJ2-3, with 12 bases lining up with TRBD1. This CDR3 contains 17 residues. V lost 2 bases, J lost 4 bases, and 7 bases stayed unmatched. CDR1 and CDR2 (germline): SGHTA, FQGNSA. The DNA of the CDR3 is TGTGCCAGCAGCTTACGCCTCGGGACAGGGGGCGCAGATACGCAGTATTTT. This translates into CASSLRLGTGGADTQYF.

The CDR3 sequence: CATTGLAGAGELFF. The CDR3 region has the DNA TGTGCCACCACGGGGCTAGCGGGAGCCGGGGAGCTGTTTTTT. V is TRBV5-6 and J is TRBJ2-2; 10 bases match TRBD2. Germline CDR1 reads SGHDT; CDR2 reads YYEEEE. The junction had 8 bases not matched to a gene; V was cut back by 9 bases and J by 6 bases. The length of the CDR3 is 14 residues.

CDR3 amino acids: CASSLGGVGHNEQFF. The CDR3 DNA reads TGTGCCAGCAGCTTAGGGGGAGTTGGACACAATGAGCAGTTCTTC. The chain joins TRBV11-3 to TRBJ2-1, with a possible D match to TRBD2 (5 bases). CDR1 SGHNT and CDR2 YENEEA come from the germline V gene. V lost 1 base to trimming and J lost 5 bases, with 12 bases between them. This CDR3 spans 15 amino acids.

The CDR3 sequence is CASSADMGNQPQHF. The CDR3 DNA follows: TGTGCCAGCAGTGCGGACATGGGCAATCAGCCCCAGCATTTT. The chain links TRBV6-1 to TRBJ1-5; D may be TRBD1 (5 bases). Germline CDR1 reads MNHNS; CDR2 reads SASEGT. The length of the CDR3 is 14 residues. V lost 4 bases, J lost 2 bases, and 9 bases lay in between.